Sequencing of this T cell receptor beta chain was carried out in a study of blood T cell repertoires in COVID-19. Study background: Acute and convalescent COVID-19 samples came from the United States, Italy and Spain. From T cells, B-cell-depleted T cells, or PBMCs came the material, which was cDNA or gDNA.

Trimming cost V 7 bases and J 4 bases, with 12 bases left between them. Looked up from germline, CDR1 is SGHAT and CDR2 is FQDESV (reference sequence). The CDR3 sequence is 13 residues long. Authors' processing steps: It was from reference gene primer amplification that nucleated cell counts were estimated. Sequenced by immunoSEQ multiplex PCR; TCRdb stores in-frame clones only, minus some. V and J calls and clone size are those listed in that table; D and trimming were worked out from the DNA. The sample shows roughly 120,000 clones, 88% of them seen only once. This clonotype was obtained from a woman in her 50s with active or convalescent COVID-19. The V gene is TRBV11-1, the J gene TRBJ2-3; D unclear. Sequencing was performed on peripheral blood. CDR3 DNA: TGTGCCAGCACCCTGCCGGTCGCAGATACGCAGTATTTT. This codes for CASTLPVADTQYF.